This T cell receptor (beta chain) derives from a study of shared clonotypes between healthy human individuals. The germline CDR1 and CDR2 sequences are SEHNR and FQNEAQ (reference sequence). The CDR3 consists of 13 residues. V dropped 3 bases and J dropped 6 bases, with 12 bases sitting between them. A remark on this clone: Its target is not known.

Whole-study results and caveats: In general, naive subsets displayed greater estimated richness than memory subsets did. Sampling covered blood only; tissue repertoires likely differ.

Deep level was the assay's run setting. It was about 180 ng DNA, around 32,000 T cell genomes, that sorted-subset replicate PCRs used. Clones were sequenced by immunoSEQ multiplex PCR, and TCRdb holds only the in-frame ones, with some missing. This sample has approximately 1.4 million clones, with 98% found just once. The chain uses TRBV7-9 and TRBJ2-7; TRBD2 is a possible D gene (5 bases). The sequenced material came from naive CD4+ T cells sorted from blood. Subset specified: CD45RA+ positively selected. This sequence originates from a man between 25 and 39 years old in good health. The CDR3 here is CASSFGGFGEQYF. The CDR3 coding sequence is TGTGCCAGCAGCTTTGGAGGTTTCGGCGAGCAGTACTTC. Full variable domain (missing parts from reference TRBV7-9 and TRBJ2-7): DTGVSQNPRHKITKRGQNVTFRCDPISEHNRLYWYRQTLGQGPEFLTYFQNEAQLEKSRLLSDRFSAERPKGSFSTLEIQRTEQGDSAMYLCASSFGGFGEQYFGPGTRLTVT.